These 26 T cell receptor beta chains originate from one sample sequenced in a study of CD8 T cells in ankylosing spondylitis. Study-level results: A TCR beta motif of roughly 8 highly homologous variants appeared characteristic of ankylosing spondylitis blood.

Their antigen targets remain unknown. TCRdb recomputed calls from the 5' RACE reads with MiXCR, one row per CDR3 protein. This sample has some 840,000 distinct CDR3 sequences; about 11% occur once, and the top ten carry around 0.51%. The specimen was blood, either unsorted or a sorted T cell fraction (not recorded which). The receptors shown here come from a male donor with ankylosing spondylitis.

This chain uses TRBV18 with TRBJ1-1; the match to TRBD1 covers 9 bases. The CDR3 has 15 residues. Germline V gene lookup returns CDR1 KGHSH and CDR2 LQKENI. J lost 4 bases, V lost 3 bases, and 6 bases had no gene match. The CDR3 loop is CASSPDTGGRTEAFF. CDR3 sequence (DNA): TGTGCCAGCTCACCGGATACAGGGGGCCGCACTGAAGCTTTCTTT.

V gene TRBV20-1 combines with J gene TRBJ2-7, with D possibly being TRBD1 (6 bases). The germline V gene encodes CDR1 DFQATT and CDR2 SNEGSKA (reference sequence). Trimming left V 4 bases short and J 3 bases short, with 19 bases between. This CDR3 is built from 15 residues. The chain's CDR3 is CSAILEGDTYYEQYF. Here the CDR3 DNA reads TGCAGTGCTATCCTGGAAGGGGACACTTACTACGAGCAGTACTTC.

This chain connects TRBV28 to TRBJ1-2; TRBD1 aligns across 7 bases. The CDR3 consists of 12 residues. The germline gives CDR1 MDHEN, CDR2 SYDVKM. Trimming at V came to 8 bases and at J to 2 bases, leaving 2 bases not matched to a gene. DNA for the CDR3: TGTGCCAGCGGGGACAGAAACTATGGCTACACCTTC. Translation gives CASGDRNYGYTF.

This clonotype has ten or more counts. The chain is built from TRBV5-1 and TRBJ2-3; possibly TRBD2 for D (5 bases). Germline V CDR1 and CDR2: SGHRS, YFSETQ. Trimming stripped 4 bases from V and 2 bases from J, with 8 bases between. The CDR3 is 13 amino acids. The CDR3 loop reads CASSPGNTDTQYF. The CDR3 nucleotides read TGCGCCAGCAGCCCGGGGAACACAGATACGCAGTATTTT.

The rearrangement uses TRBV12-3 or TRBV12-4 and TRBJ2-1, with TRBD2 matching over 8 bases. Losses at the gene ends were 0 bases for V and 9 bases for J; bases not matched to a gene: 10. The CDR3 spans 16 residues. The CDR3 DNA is TGTGCCAGCAGTTTAGCAGGCGGGACTAGTGGGGGTGAGCAGTTCTTC. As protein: CASSLAGGTSGGEQFF.

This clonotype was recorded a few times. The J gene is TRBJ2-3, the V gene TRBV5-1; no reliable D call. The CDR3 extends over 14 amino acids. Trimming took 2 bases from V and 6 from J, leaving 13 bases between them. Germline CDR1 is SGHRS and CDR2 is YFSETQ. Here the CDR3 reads CASSLTGGVDTQYF. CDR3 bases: TGCGCCAGCAGCTTAACTGGTGGGGTGGATACGCAGTATTTT.

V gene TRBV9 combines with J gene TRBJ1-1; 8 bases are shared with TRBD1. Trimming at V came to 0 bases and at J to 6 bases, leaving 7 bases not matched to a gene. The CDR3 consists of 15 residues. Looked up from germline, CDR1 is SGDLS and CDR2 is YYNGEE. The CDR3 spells CASSVGRTGLAEAFF. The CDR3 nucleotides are TGTGCCAGCAGCGTAGGGAGGACAGGGCTCGCTGAAGCTTTCTTT.

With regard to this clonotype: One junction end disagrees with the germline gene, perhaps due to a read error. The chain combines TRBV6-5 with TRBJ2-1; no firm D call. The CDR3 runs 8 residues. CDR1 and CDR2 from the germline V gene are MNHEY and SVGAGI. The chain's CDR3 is CASSQDYF. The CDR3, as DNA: TGTGCCAGCAGTCAAGATTACTTC.

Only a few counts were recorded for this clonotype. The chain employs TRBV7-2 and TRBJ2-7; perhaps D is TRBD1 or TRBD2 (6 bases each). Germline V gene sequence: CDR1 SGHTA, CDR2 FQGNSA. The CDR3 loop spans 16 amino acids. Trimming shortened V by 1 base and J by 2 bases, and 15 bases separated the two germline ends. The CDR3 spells CASSLVSSGATYEQYF. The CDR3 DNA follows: TGTGCCAGCAGCTTAGTATCTTCGGGGGCGACCTACGAGCAGTACTTC.

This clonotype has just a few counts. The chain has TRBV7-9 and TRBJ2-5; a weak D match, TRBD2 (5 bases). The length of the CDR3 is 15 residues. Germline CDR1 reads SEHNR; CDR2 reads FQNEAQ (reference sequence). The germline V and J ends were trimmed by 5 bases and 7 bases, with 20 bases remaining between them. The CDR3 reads CASSLAGDSRVTQYF. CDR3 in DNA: TGTGCCAGCAGCCTCGCGGGTGACTCCAGAGTGACCCAGTACTTC.

CDR3: CSAPRDSSSYEQYF. CDR3 sequence (DNA): TGCAGTGCTCCCCGGGACAGTAGCTCCTACGAGCAGTACTTC. The chain recombines TRBV20-1 with TRBJ2-7; 7 bases map to TRBD1. V shed 5 bases, J shed 0 bases, and the junction held 7 bases outside the gene matches. The CDR3 covers 14 residues. The germline gives CDR1 DFQATT, CDR2 SNEGSKA (reference sequence).

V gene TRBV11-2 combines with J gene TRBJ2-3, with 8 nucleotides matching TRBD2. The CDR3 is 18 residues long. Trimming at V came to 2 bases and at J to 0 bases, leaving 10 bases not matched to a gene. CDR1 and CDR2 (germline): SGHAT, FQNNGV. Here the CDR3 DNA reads TGTGCCAGCAGCTTACTGGCGGGAGGCCTCCAAAGCACAGATACGCAGTATTTT. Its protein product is CASSLLAGGLQSTDTQYF.

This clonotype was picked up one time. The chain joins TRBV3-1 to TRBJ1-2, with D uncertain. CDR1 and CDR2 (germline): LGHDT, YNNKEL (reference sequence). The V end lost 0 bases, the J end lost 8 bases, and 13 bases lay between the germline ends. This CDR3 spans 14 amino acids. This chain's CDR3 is CASSQEVAGGGYTF. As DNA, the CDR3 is TGTGCCAGCAGCCAAGAAGTAGCAGGTGGAGGCTACACCTTC.

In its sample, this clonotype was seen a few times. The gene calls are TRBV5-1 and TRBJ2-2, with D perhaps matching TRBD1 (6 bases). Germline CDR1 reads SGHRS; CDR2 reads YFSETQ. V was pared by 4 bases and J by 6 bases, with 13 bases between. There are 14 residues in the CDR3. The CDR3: CASSEGPGAGELFF. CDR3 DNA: TGCGCCAGCAGCGAGGGACCAGGGGCCGGGGAGCTGTTTTTT.

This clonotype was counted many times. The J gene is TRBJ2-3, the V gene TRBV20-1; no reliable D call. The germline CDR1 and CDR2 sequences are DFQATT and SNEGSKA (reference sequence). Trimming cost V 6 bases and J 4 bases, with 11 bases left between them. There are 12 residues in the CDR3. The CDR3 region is CSASPESDTQYF. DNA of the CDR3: TGCAGTGCCTCGCCTGAATCAGATACGCAGTATTTT.

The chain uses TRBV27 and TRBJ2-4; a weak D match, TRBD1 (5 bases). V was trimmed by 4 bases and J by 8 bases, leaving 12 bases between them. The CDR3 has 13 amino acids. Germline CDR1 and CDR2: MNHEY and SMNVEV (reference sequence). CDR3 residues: CASSSQGLHIQYF. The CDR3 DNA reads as TGTGCCAGCAGTTCTCAGGGTCTGCACATTCAGTACTTC.

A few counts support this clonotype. CDR3 coding DNA: TGCGCCAGCAGCTTGGTAGGCGTCGCCCCCTCCTATAATTCACCCCTCCACTTT. Its protein product is CASSLVGVAPSYNSPLHF. The gene calls are TRBV5-1 and TRBJ1-6; D call uncertain. CDR3 length: 18 amino acids. Germline CDR1 and CDR2: SGHRS and YFSETQ. Trimming removed 0 bases from V and 0 bases from J, with 13 bases in between. The full variable domain, in which reference TRBV5-1 and TRBJ1-6 provide the parts outside the CDR3, is KAGVTQTPRYLIKTRGQQVTLSCSPISGHRSVSWYQQTPGQGLQFLFEYFSETQRNKGNFPGRFSGRQFSNSRSEMNVSTLELGDSALYLCASSLVGVAPSYNSPLHFGNGTRLTVT.

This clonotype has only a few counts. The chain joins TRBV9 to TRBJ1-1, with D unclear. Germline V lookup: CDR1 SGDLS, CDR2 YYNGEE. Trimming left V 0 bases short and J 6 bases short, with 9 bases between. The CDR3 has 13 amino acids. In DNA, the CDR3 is TGTGCCAGCAGCGTAGCTACGACATCTGAAGCTTTCTTT. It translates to CASSVATTSEAFF.

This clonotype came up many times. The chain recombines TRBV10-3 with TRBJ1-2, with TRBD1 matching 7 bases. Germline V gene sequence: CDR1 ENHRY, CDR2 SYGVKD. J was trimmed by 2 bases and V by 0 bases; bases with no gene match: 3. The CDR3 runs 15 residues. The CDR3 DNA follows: TGTGCCATCAGTGAGTCCGTGACAGGGAACTATGGCTACACCTTC. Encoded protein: CAISESVTGNYGYTF.

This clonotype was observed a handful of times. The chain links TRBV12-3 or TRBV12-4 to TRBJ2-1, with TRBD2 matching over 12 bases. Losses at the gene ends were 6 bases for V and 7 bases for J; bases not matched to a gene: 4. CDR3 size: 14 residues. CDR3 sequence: CASRPLAGGNEQFF. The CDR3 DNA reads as TGTGCCAGCAGGCCTCTAGCGGGAGGGAATGAGCAGTTCTTC.

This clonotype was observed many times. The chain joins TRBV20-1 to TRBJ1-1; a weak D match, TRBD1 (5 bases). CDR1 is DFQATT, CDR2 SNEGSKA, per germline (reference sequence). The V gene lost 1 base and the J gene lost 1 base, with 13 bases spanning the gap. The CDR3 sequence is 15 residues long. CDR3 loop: CSARVRDRWNTEAFF. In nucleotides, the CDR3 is TGCAGTGCTAGAGTCCGGGACCGCTGGAACACTGAAGCTTTCTTT.

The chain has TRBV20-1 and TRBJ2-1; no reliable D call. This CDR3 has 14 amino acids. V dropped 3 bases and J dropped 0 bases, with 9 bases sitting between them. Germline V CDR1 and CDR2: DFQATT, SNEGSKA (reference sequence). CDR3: CSASWASSYNEQFF. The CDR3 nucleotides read TGCAGTGCTAGTTGGGCCAGCTCCTACAATGAGCAGTTCTTC.

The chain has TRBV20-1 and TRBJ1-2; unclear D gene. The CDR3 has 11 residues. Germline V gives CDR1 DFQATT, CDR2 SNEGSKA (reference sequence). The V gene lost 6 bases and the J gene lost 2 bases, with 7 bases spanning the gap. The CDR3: CSAEGNYGYTF. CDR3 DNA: TGCAGTGCGGAAGGCAACTATGGCTACACCTTC.

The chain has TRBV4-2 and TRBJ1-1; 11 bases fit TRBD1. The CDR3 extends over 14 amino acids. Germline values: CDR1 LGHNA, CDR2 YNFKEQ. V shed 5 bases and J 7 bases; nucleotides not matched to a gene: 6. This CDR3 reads CASSSDRGRLEAFF. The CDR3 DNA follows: TGTGCCAGCAGCTCGGACAGGGGGCGTCTTGAAGCTTTCTTT.

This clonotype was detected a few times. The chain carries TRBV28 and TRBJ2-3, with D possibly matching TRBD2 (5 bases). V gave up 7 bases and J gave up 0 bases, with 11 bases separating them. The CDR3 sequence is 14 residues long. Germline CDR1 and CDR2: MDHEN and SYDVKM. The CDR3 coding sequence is TGTGCCAGCACCCTATGGACTAGCACAGATACGCAGTATTTT. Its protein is CASTLWTSTDTQYF.

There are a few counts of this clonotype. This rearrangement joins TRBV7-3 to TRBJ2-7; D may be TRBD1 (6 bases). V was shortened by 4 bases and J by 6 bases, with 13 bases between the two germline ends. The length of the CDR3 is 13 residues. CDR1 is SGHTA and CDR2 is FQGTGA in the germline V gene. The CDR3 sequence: CASSSQDSREQYF. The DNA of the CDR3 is TGTGCCAGCAGCTCCCAGGACAGTCGCGAGCAGTACTTC.